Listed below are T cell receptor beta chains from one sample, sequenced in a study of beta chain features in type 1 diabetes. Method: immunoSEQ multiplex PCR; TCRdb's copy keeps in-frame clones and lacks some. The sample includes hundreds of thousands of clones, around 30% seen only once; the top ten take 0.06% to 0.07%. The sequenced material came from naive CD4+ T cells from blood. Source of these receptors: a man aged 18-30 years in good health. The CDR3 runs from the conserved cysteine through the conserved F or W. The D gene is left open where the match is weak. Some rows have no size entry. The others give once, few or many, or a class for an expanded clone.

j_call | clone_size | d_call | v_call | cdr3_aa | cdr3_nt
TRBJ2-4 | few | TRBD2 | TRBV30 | CAWSGRGGLAKNIQYF | TGTGCCTGGAGTGGACGGGGGGGCCTAGCCAAAAACATTCAGTACTTC
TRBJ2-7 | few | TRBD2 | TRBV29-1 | CSVDFRTSGMPEQYF | TGCAGCGTGGATTTTAGGACTAGCGGGATGCCCGAGCAGTACTTC
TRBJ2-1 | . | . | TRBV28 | CAGRDFYNEQFF | TGTGCCGGCAGGGACTTTTACAATGAGCAGTTCTTC
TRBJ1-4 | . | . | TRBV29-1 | CSVWGPNEKLFF | TGCAGCGTTTGGGGGCCTAATGAAAAACTGTTTTTT
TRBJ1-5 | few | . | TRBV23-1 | CASSLGYGQPQHF | TGCGCCAGCAGCTTAGGGTATGGGCAGCCCCAGCATTTT
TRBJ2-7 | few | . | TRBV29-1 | CSVIKGLYEQYF | TGCAGCGTTATAAAGGGGCTCTACGAGCAGTACTTC
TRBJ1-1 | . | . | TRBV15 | CATSRDEGTEAFF | TGTGCCACCAGTAGAGATGAGGGCACTGAAGCTTTCTTT
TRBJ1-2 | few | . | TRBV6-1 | CASATGTSPNYGYTF | TGTGCCAGCGCGACAGGAACAAGCCCTAACTATGGCTACACCTTC
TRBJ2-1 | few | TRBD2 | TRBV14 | CASRSSGQTYNEQFF | TGTGCCAGCAGGTCTAGCGGTCAAACCTACAATGAGCAGTTCTTC
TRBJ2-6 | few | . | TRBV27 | CASGGVSGANVLTF | TGTGCGAGCGGAGGGGTCTCTGGGGCCAACGTCCTGACTTTC
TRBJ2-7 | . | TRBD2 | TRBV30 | CAWRLAGGTYEQYF | TGTGCCTGGAGGCTAGCGGGAGGGACCTACGAGCAGTACTTC
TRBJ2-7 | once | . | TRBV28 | CASTSQRLGQYF | TGTGCCAGCACTTCGCAAAGGCTCGGGCAGTACTTC
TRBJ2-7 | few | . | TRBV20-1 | CSAKNSYEQYF | TGCAGTGCTAAGAACTCCTACGAGCAGTACTTC
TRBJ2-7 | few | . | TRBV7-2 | CASSRGAGVYEQYF | TGTGCCAGCAGCCGAGGGGCAGGGGTCTACGAGCAGTACTTC
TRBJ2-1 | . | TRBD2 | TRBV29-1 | CSAGRRAYNEQFF | TGCAGCGCCGGGAGGCGCGCCTACAATGAGCAGTTCTTC
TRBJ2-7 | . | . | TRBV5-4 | CASRRDAYEQYF | TGTGCCAGCAGACGGGATGCCTACGAGCAGTACTTC
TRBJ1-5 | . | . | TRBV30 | CAWSSSGNQPQHF | TGTGCCTGGAGCAGTTCGGGTAATCAGCCCCAGCATTTT
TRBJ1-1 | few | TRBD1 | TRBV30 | CAWTRQGASTEAFF | TGTGCCTGGACTCGACAGGGGGCGAGCACTGAAGCTTTCTTT
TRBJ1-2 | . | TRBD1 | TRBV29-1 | CSVGTGQVASYTF | TGCAGCGTTGGTACCGGACAGGTCGCTAGCTACACCTTC
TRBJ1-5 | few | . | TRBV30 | CAWSRGSNQPQHF | TGTGCCTGGAGTCGGGGTAGCAATCAGCCCCAGCATTTT
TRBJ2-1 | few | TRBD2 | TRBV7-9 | CASSSLAGTNEQFF | TGTGCCAGCAGCTCACTAGCGGGGACCAATGAGCAGTTCTTC
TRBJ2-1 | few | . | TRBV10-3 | CATQALHNEQFF | TGTGCCACCCAGGCCCTTCACAATGAGCAGTTCTTC
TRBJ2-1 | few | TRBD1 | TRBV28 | CASSLSLTGGENEQFF | TGTGCCAGCAGTTTATCCCTGACAGGGGGGGAAAATGAGCAGTTCTTC
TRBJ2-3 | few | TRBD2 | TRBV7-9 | CASSLGLAVSTDTQYF | TGTGCCAGCAGCTTGGGGCTAGCGGTCAGCACAGATACGCAGTATTTT
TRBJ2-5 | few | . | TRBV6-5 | CASSRHPETETQYF | TGTGCCAGCAGCCGACACCCTGAGACAGAGACCCAGTACTTC
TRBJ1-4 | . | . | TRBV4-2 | CASSQGGSGGGSTNEKLFF | TGTGCCAGCAGCCAAGGGGGATCAGGCGGGGGTTCGACTAATGAAAAACTGTTTTTT
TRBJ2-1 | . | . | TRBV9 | CASSVGGSYNEQFF | TGTGCCAGCAGCGTAGGCGGCTCCTACAATGAGCAGTTCTTC
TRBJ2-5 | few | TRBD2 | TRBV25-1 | CASTDPTSGSQQETQYF | TGTGCCAGCACCGATCCGACTAGCGGGAGCCAGCAAGAGACCCAGTACTTC
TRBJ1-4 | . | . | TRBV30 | CAWSAGHTATNEKLFF | TGTGCCTGGAGCGCGGGACATACCGCAACTAATGAAAAACTGTTTTTT
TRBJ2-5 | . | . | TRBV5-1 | CASSWDGQETQYF | TGCGCCAGCAGCTGGGACGGACAAGAGACCCAGTACTTC
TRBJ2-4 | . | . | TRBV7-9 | CASSLARLPDIQYF | TGTGCCAGCAGCTTAGCGCGACTCCCGGACATTCAGTACTTC
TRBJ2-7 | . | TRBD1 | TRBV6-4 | CASSRTGSGEQYF | TGTGCCAGCAGCCGGACAGGGAGTGGCGAGCAGTACTTC
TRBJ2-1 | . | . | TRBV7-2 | CASSLAQARYNEQFF | TGTGCCAGCAGCTTAGCGCAGGCTAGATACAATGAGCAGTTCTTC
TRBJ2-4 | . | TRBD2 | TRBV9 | CASSPSSGSNIQYF | TGTGCCAGCAGCCCGAGTAGCGGGAGTAACATTCAGTACTTC
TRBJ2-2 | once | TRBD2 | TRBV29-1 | CSAIAGGLGGELFF | TGCAGCGCCATAGCGGGAGGGCTCGGCGGGGAGCTGTTTTTT
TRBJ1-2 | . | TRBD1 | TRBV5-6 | CASSLGTGSRYTF | TGTGCCAGCAGCTTAGGGACAGGGTCCCGCTACACCTTC
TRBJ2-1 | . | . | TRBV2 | CASQRAQEQFF | TGTGCCAGCCAAAGGGCGCAGGAGCAGTTCTTC
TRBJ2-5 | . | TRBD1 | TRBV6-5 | CASSDREYGETQYF | TGTGCCAGCAGTGACAGGGAATATGGGGAGACCCAGTACTTC
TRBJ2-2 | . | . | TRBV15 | CATKQAFYNTGELFF | TGTGCCACTAAACAGGCCTTCTATAACACCGGGGAGCTGTTTTTT
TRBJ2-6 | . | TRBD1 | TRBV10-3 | CAISEGQGKSGANVLTF | TGTGCCATCAGTGAAGGACAGGGGAAATCTGGGGCCAACGTCCTGACTTTC
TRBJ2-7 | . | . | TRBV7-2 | CASSLEVQGEQYF | TGTGCCAGCAGCTTAGAGGTACAGGGCGAGCAGTACTTC
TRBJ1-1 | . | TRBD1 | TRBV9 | CASSVGDRGGTEAFF | TGTGCCAGCAGCGTAGGGGACAGGGGTGGCACTGAAGCTTTCTTT
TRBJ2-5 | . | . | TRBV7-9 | CASRGRVRETQYF | TGTGCCAGCAGAGGTAGGGTCCGCGAGACCCAGTACTTC
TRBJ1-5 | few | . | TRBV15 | CATSRDTGNQPQHF | TGTGCCACCAGCCGGGATACGGGCAATCAGCCCCAGCATTTT
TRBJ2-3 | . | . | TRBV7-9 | CASSLVPPRSTDTQYF | TGTGCCAGCAGCTTAGTGCCGCCCAGAAGCACAGATACGCAGTATTTT
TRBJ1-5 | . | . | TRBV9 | CASSVEGRANQPQHF | TGTGCCAGCAGCGTAGAGGGTCGAGCCAATCAGCCCCAGCATTTT
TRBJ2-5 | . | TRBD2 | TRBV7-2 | CASSPGTSGRALETQYF | TGTGCCAGCAGCCCGGGGACTAGCGGGAGGGCCTTAGAGACCCAGTACTTC
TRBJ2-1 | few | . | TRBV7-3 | CASSVSRGNEQFF | TGTGCCAGCAGCGTATCCAGAGGGAATGAGCAGTTCTTC